The 28 T cell receptor beta chains in this list originate from one sample, sequenced in a study of PD-1 blockade in classical Hodgkin lymphoma. Clones were sequenced by immunoSEQ multiplex PCR, and TCRdb holds only the in-frame ones, with some missing. Among approximately 70,000 clones listed, 93% were seen once. Noted time point: newly diagnosed, previously untreated cHL patient sample. Input material: peripheral blood mononuclear cells (PBMCs). The receptor source for this set is a human donor with classical Hodgkin lymphoma.

The chain combines TRBV5-1 with TRBJ1-2; 8 bases fit TRBD1. V lost 4 bases, J lost 2 bases, and 10 bases stayed unmatched. Looked up from germline, CDR1 is SGHRS and CDR2 is YFSETQ. CDR3 size: 16 residues. CDR3 in amino acids: CASSPPGPGGNYGYTF. CDR3 coding DNA: TGCGCCAGCAGCCCCCCAGGGCCAGGGGGCAACTATGGCTACACCTTC.

The chain uses TRBV7-2 and TRBJ2-5, with unresolved D. Trimming stripped 3 bases from V and 5 bases from J, with 4 bases between. Looked up from germline, CDR1 is SGHTA and CDR2 is FQGNSA. The CDR3 sequence is 11 residues long. This CDR3 reads CASSFGETQYF. The CDR3 DNA sequence: TGTGCCAGCAGCTTTGGGGAGACCCAGTACTTC.

The chain uses TRBV18 and TRBJ2-5; 9 positions match TRBD1. Trimming took 4 bases from V and 3 from J; bases not matched to a gene: 6. Looked up from germline, CDR1 is KGHSH and CDR2 is LQKENI. CDR3 length: 15 amino acids. The CDR3 spells CASSRGTGSEETQYF. The CDR3 bases are TGTGCCAGCTCACGGGGGACAGGGAGTGAAGAGACCCAGTACTTC.

V usage is TRBV20-1 and J usage is TRBJ2-7; D is undetermined. Deletions cut 2 bases from V and 11 bases from J, with 13 bases between. This CDR3 comprises 11 residues. Per the germline V gene, CDR1 is DFQATT and CDR2 is SNEGSKA (reference sequence). CDR3 DNA sequence: TGCAGTGCTAGAAACCTGCTCCGGGAGTACTTC. Translating gives CSARNLLREYF.

V usage is TRBV19 and J usage is TRBJ1-1; 12 bases agree with TRBD1. Trimming cost V 6 bases and J 5 bases; bases outside gene matches: 10. The CDR3 length is 16 residues. CDR1 is LNHDA and CDR2 is SQIVND in the germline V gene (reference sequence). The CDR3 bases are TGTGCCAGTAGGTCCGGGACAGGGGGCGCAGGAACTGAAGCTTTCTTT. This gives the protein CASRSGTGGAGTEAFF.

This chain connects TRBV19 to TRBJ2-5, with D unclear. The germline V gene has CDR1 LNHDA and CDR2 SQIVND (reference sequence). V was trimmed by 1 base and J by 4 bases, leaving 10 bases between them. This CDR3 comprises 14 residues. CDR3 sequence: CASSIGGPRETQYF. The DNA for the CDR3 is TGTGCCAGTAGTATAGGTGGCCCAAGAGAGACCCAGTACTTC.

J is TRBJ1-3 and V is TRBV18; D is ambiguous. The CDR3 length is 16 residues. CDR1 and CDR2 (germline): KGHSH, LQKENI. The V end was cut by 4 bases, the J end by 4 bases, with 17 bases between. The CDR3: CASSLKIGVDGNTIYF. As DNA, the CDR3 is TGTGCCAGCTCACTAAAGATTGGGGTTGACGGAAACACCATATATTTT.

V gene TRBV12-5 combines with J gene TRBJ1-5; maybe TRBD1 (6 bases). V lost 6 bases and J 3 bases, leaving 12 bases between the germline ends. This CDR3 has 14 residues. Germline assignment: CDR1 LGHNT and CDR2 FRNRAP. This chain's CDR3 is CASGADSLNQPQHF. The CDR3, as DNA: TGTGCTAGTGGCGCGGACAGCCTCAATCAGCCCCAGCATTTT.

V and J are TRBV18 and TRBJ1-6; D perhaps matches TRBD1 (5 bases). The CDR3 runs to 14 residues. Trimming shortened V by 2 bases and J by 8 bases, and 10 bases separated the two germline ends. Germline CDR1 and CDR2: KGHSH and LQKENI. The CDR3 region is CASSPFGRDSPLHF. DNA of the CDR3: TGTGCCAGCTCACCATTTGGCAGGGATTCACCCCTCCACTTT.

This clone has a handful of counts. The rearrangement links TRBV7-8 to TRBJ1-5; D possibly corresponds to TRBD1 (5 bases). V was shortened by 2 bases and J by 0 bases, with 8 bases between the two germline ends. CDR3 size: 15 residues. The V gene's germline CDR1 is SGHVS and CDR2 FQNEAQ. CDR3 coding DNA: TGTGCCAGCAGCTTATCCAGGGATAGCAATCAGCCCCAGCATTTT. This gives the protein CASSLSRDSNQPQHF.

The chain employs TRBV29-1 and TRBJ2-7; 7 positions match TRBD1. Per germline, CDR1 SQVTM and CDR2 ANQGSEA. CDR3 length equals 14 residues. The J segment lost 2 bases and the V segment lost 3 bases, leaving 7 bases of the junction unmatched. Here the CDR3 DNA reads TGCAGCGTTGATGATCCAGGGGGAACCTACGAGCAGTACTTC. It is translated as CSVDDPGGTYEQYF.

This chain joins TRBV19 and TRBJ2-3; the D gene is possibly TRBD1 (6 bases). Deletions cut 7 bases from V and 3 bases from J, with 14 bases between. CDR1 and CDR2 (germline): LNHDA, SQIVND (reference sequence). The CDR3 is 14 amino acids. The chain's CDR3 is CASNNRVGTDTQYF. The CDR3 nucleotides are TGTGCCAGTAATAACAGGGTCGGAACAGATACGCAGTATTTT.

The chain links TRBV5-1 to TRBJ1-2; no reliable D call. V lost 0 bases and J 4 bases, leaving 10 bases between the germline ends. Germline values: CDR1 SGHRS, CDR2 YFSETQ. The CDR3 runs 14 residues. The CDR3 DNA sequence: TGCGCCAGCAGCTTGGGGCAGGACCTCTATGGCTACACCTTC. This sequence encodes CASSLGQDLYGYTF. Supplemented by reference TRBV5-1 and TRBJ1-2, the full variable domain reads KAGVTQTPRYLIKTRGQQVTLSCSPISGHRSVSWYQQTPGQGLQFLFEYFSETQRNKGNFPGRFSGRQFSNSRSEMNVSTLELGDSALYLCASSLGQDLYGYTFGSGTRLTVV.

J is TRBJ2-1 and V is TRBV29-1; 8 bases map to TRBD2. With V trimmed by 4 bases and J by 4 bases, 9 bases remained unmatched. Germline V gene data show CDR1 as SQVTM and CDR2 as ANQGSEA. CDR3 length: 15 residues. This chain's CDR3 is CSVVGGGGRYNEQFF. The DNA of the CDR3 is TGCAGCGTTGTTGGTGGCGGGGGGCGTTACAATGAGCAGTTCTTC.

J is TRBJ1-5 and V is TRBV18; the match to TRBD1 covers 10 bases. There are 14 residues in the CDR3. J was trimmed by 4 bases and V by 6 bases; bases with no gene match: 3. Per the germline V gene, CDR1 is KGHSH and CDR2 is LQKENI. The CDR3 nucleotides read TGTGCCAGCTCGGGGACAGGGGAGAATCAGCCCCAGCATTTT. It encodes CASSGTGENQPQHF.

This chain connects TRBV5-4 to TRBJ1-1, with D uncertain. The germline V and J ends were trimmed by 0 bases and 4 bases, with 13 bases remaining between them. Germline V lookup: CDR1 SGHNT, CDR2 YYREEE (reference sequence). The CDR3 loop spans 15 amino acids. This chain's CDR3 is CASSLAWAGSTEAFF. CDR3 DNA: TGTGCCAGCAGCTTGGCCTGGGCTGGGAGCACTGAAGCTTTCTTT. Full variable domain (remainder filled in from reference TRBV5-4 and TRBJ1-1): ETGVTQSPTHLIKTRGQQVTLRCSSQSGHNTVSWYQQALGQGPQFIFQYYREEENGRGNFPPRFSGLQFPNYSSELNVNALELDDSALYLCASSLAWAGSTEAFFGQGTRLTVV.

The chain joins TRBV29-1 to TRBJ1-2; 7 bases line up with TRBD1. The germline CDR1 and CDR2 sequences are SQVTM and ANQGSEA. The junction had 2 bases not matched to a gene; V was cut back by 7 bases and J by 0 bases. CDR3 length equals 12 residues. The CDR3 loop reads CSARGTNYGYTF. The CDR3 coding sequence is TGCAGCGCCAGGGGGACTAACTATGGCTACACCTTC. The variable domain in full, with the rest retrieved from reference TRBV29-1 and TRBJ1-2, is SAVISQKPSRDICQRGTSLTIQCQVDSQVTMMFWYRQQPGQSLTLIATANQGSEATYESGFVIDKFPISRPNLTFSTLTVSNMSPEDSSIYLCSARGTNYGYTFGSGTRLTVV.

The CDR3 DNA reads TGCGCCAGCAGCTTCCTAGCGAGATATACAGATACGCAGTATTTT. It codes for CASSFLARYTDTQYF. This chain connects TRBV5-1 to TRBJ2-3; tentatively, D is TRBD2 (6 bases). The germline V gene has CDR1 SGHRS and CDR2 YFSETQ. CDR3 length equals 15 residues. The ends were cut back, 2 bases at V and 3 bases at J, with 13 bases in the middle.

This clone was observed a handful of times. The CDR3 protein is CASSLGTVYGYTF. The CDR3 DNA reads as TGTGCCAGCAGTCTCGGGACCGTATATGGCTACACCTTC. The rearrangement uses TRBV6-1 and TRBJ1-2; maybe TRBD1 (5 bases). CDR3 length: 13 residues. V shed 5 bases and J shed 5 bases, with 12 bases lying between them. Germline V gives CDR1 MNHNS, CDR2 SASEGT.

This clone occurred once. This chain joins TRBV5-1 and TRBJ2-1; 15 positions match TRBD2. Germline CDR1 SGHRS, CDR2 YFSETQ. The CDR3 is 17 amino acids. V lost 2 bases and J lost 5; bases outside the gene matches: 5. The CDR3 spells CASSFRTSGGADNEQFF. CDR3 sequence (DNA): TGCGCCAGCAGCTTCCGGACTAGCGGGGGGGCCGACAATGAGCAGTTCTTC.

The DNA of the CDR3 is TGTGCCAGCAGCGACCCCCACTTTAGTGATCAGGGGGAGACCCAGTACTTC. As protein: CASSDPHFSDQGETQYF. This sequence joins TRBV11-1 and TRBJ2-5; D possibly corresponds to TRBD1 (6 bases). The CDR3 contains 17 residues. Per the germline V gene, CDR1 is SGHAT and CDR2 is FQDESV (reference sequence). Trimming pared 5 bases from V and 5 bases from J, leaving 24 bases between.

This chain connects TRBV11-2 to TRBJ2-7; TRBD1 matches 7 bases. This CDR3 has 14 amino acids. The junction had 5 bases not matched to a gene; V was cut back by 1 base and J by 5 bases. Per germline, CDR1 SGHAT and CDR2 FQNNGV. CDR3 loop: CASSLGQGLNEQYF. The CDR3, as DNA: TGTGCCAGCAGCTTAGGACAGGGTTTAAACGAGCAGTACTTC.

The chain has TRBV5-4 and TRBJ2-7; TRBD2 matches at 11 bases. Germline loops: CDR1 SGHNT, CDR2 YYREEE (reference sequence). Trimming removed 0 bases from V and 0 bases from J; junction bases left unmatched: 2. CDR3 size: 16 residues. The CDR3, as DNA: TGTGCCAGCAGCTTGGAGACTAGCGGGATCTCCTACGAGCAGTACTTC. Amino acid sequence: CASSLETSGISYEQYF. Complete variable domain (other parts from reference TRBV5-4 and TRBJ2-7): ETGVTQSPTHLIKTRGQQVTLRCSSQSGHNTVSWYQQALGQGPQFIFQYYREEENGRGNFPPRFSGLQFPNYSSELNVNALELDDSALYLCASSLETSGISYEQYFGPGTRLTVT.

The chain recombines TRBV4-2 with TRBJ2-1, with D perhaps being TRBD1 or TRBD2 (6 bases each). Germline loops: CDR1 LGHNA, CDR2 YNFKEQ. CDR3 size: 18 residues. Trimming removed 0 bases at V and 1 base at J, with 16 bases between. The CDR3 DNA sequence: TGTGCCAGCAGCCAAGACCTTAGGGGGGCAGGGTCCTACAATGAGCAGTTCTTC. It translates to CASSQDLRGAGSYNEQFF.

The chain employs TRBV30 and TRBJ2-1, with D possibly being TRBD2 (5 bases). This CDR3 has 16 amino acids. V lost 4 bases, J lost 6 bases, and 22 bases lay in between. Germline CDR1 is GTSNPN and CDR2 is SVGIG (reference sequence). CDR3: CAWMGVGSNGSNEQFF. In DNA form, the CDR3 reads TGTGCCTGGATGGGCGTGGGGAGTAACGGATCCAATGAGCAGTTCTTC.

This clone has only a few counts. The chain is built from TRBV18 and TRBJ2-5, with D perhaps matching TRBD1 (6 bases). CDR1 and CDR2 from the germline V gene are KGHSH and LQKENI. Between the trimmed V and J ends, which lost 4 bases and 6 bases, there was a span of 21 bases. CDR3 size: 16 residues. In nucleotides, the CDR3 is TGTGCCAGCTCACACCCGGGACACCGGACCCTCAAGACCCAGTACTTC. It yields the protein CASSHPGHRTLKTQYF.

The chain links TRBV27 to TRBJ1-1; D ambiguous. This CDR3 region has 16 residues. Germline CDR1 reads MNHEY; CDR2 reads SMNVEV (reference sequence). Trimming pared 2 bases from V and 0 bases from J, leaving 13 bases between. The CDR3 here is CASSLRATSMNTEAFF. The CDR3 region has the DNA TGTGCCAGCAGTTTAAGGGCGACTTCAATGAACACTGAAGCTTTCTTT.

The chain links TRBV5-6 to TRBJ2-6; D is undetermined. Germline CDR1 is SGHDT and CDR2 is YYEEEE. With 0 bases removed from V and 0 bases from J, the gap between germline ends came to 7 bases. CDR3 length: 16 residues. The CDR3 sequence: CASSLDRSSGANVLTF. CDR3 in DNA: TGTGCCAGCAGCTTGGATCGTAGCTCTGGGGCCAACGTCCTGACTTTC.